Listed here are 14 T cell receptor beta chains from one sample, sequenced in a study of brain T cells in children with intractable seizures. The assay was immunoSEQ multiplex PCR, and TCRdb's table has in-frame clones only and misses some. The sample shows around 80,000 clones, around nine tenths of them seen only once. Specimen: peripheral blood, collected at surgery. Receptors originate from a girl aged 2 to 9 with Rasmussen encephalitis and intractable seizures.

CDR3 residues: CASSLLASSTDTQYF. The CDR3 region has the DNA TGTGCCAGCAGCCTACTAGCGTCTAGCACAGATACGCAGTATTTT. J is TRBJ2-3 and V is TRBV9, with 7 positions matching TRBD2. This CDR3 is built from 15 residues. With V trimmed by 4 bases and J by 0 bases, 5 bases remained unmatched. Per germline, CDR1 SGDLS and CDR2 YYNGEE.

J is TRBJ2-7 and V is TRBV30, with D perhaps TRBD1 or TRBD2 (6 bases each). Trimming removed 0 bases at V and 7 bases at J, with 13 bases between. Germline V gene data show CDR1 as GTSNPN and CDR2 as SVGIG (reference sequence). This CDR3 comprises 13 residues. CDR3 amino acids: CAWSVRRGGEQYF. The CDR3 nucleotides are TGTGCCTGGAGTGTCCGCAGGGGAGGTGAGCAGTACTTC.

J is TRBJ2-7 and V is TRBV4-1; D is possibly TRBD1 (6 bases). Germline assignment: CDR1 MGHRA and CDR2 YSYEKL. Trimming pared 0 bases from V and 0 bases from J, leaving 12 bases between. The CDR3 is 16 residues long. DNA for the CDR3: TGCGCCAGCAGCCAAGAGAGGACAGCCAACTCCTACGAGCAGTACTTC. Translating gives CASSQERTANSYEQYF.

This clone has only a few counts. The chain recombines TRBV19 with TRBJ2-7; tentative D call: TRBD2 (5 bases). There are 12 residues in the CDR3. In germline, CDR1 is LNHDA, CDR2 SQIVND (reference sequence). Trimming cost V 6 bases and J 6 bases, with 12 bases left between them. CDR3 loop: CASSSARAEQYF. CDR3 sequence (DNA): TGTGCCAGTAGCTCCGCGCGGGCCGAGCAGTACTTC.

This clone was found once. This chain connects TRBV28 to TRBJ1-5, with D possibly TRBD1 on 5 matching bases. CDR1 is MDHEN, CDR2 SYDVKM, per germline. V lost 3 bases, J lost 2 bases, and 14 bases lay in between. This CDR3 has 16 amino acids. CDR3 region: CASSFSRAEGNQPQHF. The DNA for the CDR3 is TGTGCCAGCAGTTTTAGCAGGGCCGAGGGCAATCAGCCCCAGCATTTT.

The V gene is TRBV6-5, the J gene TRBJ1-3; D not certain. The germline V gene has CDR1 MNHEY and CDR2 SVGAGI. V gave up 2 bases and J gave up 4 bases, with 9 bases separating them. The CDR3 runs 14 residues. In DNA, the CDR3 is TGTGCCAGCAGTTACGAGCCCAAAGGAAACACCATATATTTT. It translates to CASSYEPKGNTIYF.

This clone was seen only once. This sequence joins TRBV9 and TRBJ2-5; 7 bases are a match to TRBD2. CDR1 and CDR2 from the germline V gene are SGDLS and YYNGEE. The CDR3 contains 13 residues. J gave up 5 bases and V 2 bases, and 3 bases lay outside the gene matches. CDR3 in DNA: TGTGCCAGCAGCGTGGATAGCGGGGAGACCCAGTACTTC. This gives the protein CASSVDSGETQYF. Full variable domain (missing parts from reference TRBV9 and TRBJ2-5): DSGVTQTPKHLITATGQRVTLRCSPRSGDLSVYWYQQSLDQGLQFLIQYYNGEERAKGNILERFSAQQFPDLHSELNLSSLELGDSALYFCASSVDSGETQYFGPGTRLLVL.

The chain couples TRBV7-9 to TRBJ1-4; D remains ambiguous. This CDR3 is built from 14 residues. Germline V gene lookup returns CDR1 SEHNR and CDR2 FQNEAQ (reference sequence). Trimming stripped 0 bases from V and 8 bases from J, with 10 bases between. CDR3 nucleotide sequence: TGTGCCAGCAGCTTAGCGGTAGAACCCGAAAAACTGTTTTTT. Translation gives CASSLAVEPEKLFF.

CDR3 DNA sequence: TGTGCCAGCAGCCTTCGGACAGGTGAGGAAAAACTGTTTTTT. Its translation: CASSLRTGEEKLFF. The chain uses TRBV7-9 and TRBJ1-4; 7 nucleotides align to TRBD1. Trimming at V came to 5 bases and at J to 8 bases, leaving 8 bases not matched to a gene. The CDR3 consists of 14 residues. Germline CDR1 and CDR2: SEHNR and FQNEAQ (reference sequence).

The chain has TRBV30 and TRBJ2-2; possible D gene TRBD1, 6 bases. Germline V gene lookup returns CDR1 GTSNPN and CDR2 SVGIG (reference sequence). V lost 5 bases and J 1 base, leaving 17 bases between the germline ends. The CDR3 has 16 residues. Here the CDR3 reads CAWGQGILMNTGELFF. DNA for the CDR3: TGTGCCTGGGGTCAGGGGATCTTAATGAACACCGGGGAGCTGTTTTTT. The full variable domain, in which reference TRBV30 and TRBJ2-2 provide the parts outside the CDR3, is SQTIHQWPATLVQPVGSPLSLECTVEGTSNPNLYWYRQAAGRGLQLLFYSVGIGQISSEVPQNLSASRPQDRQFILSSKKLLLSDSGFYLCAWGQGILMNTGELFFGEGSRLTVL.

The chain joins TRBV23-1 to TRBJ1-2; D possibly corresponds to TRBD1 (5 bases). TRBV23-1 is annotated as an ORF whose role is uncertain. V was pared by 3 bases and J by 8 bases, with 13 bases between. The length of the CDR3 is 13 residues. In nucleotides, the CDR3 is TGCGCCAGCAGTCATCCCCCCAGGGTGGGCTACACCTTC. Protein product: CASSHPPRVGYTF.

The chain combines TRBV27 with TRBJ2-7; TRBD2 matches 11 bases. The CDR3 loop spans 15 amino acids. CDR1 MNHEY and CDR2 SMNVEV come from the germline V gene (reference sequence). V trimming: 0 bases; J trimming: 2 bases; junction bases outside the gene matches: 0. The CDR3: CASSLSLAGAYEQYF. In DNA, the CDR3 is TGTGCCAGCAGTTTATCACTAGCGGGGGCCTACGAGCAGTACTTC.

The chain carries TRBV27 and TRBJ2-1, with D tentatively TRBD1 (6 bases). The CDR3 runs 11 residues. The ends were cut back, 4 bases at V and 10 bases at J, with 8 bases in the middle. Per the germline V gene, CDR1 is MNHEY and CDR2 is SMNVEV (reference sequence). CDR3 residues: CASSYGTEQFF. CDR3 bases: TGTGCCAGCAGTTATGGGACAGAGCAGTTCTTC.

The chain combines TRBV7-9 with TRBJ2-1; D is unresolved. Germline V gene data show CDR1 as SEHNR and CDR2 as FQNEAQ (reference sequence). V was trimmed by 2 bases and J by 8 bases, leaving 7 bases between them. The CDR3 is 12 residues long. For the CDR3, the DNA is TGTGCCAGCAGCTTAATTTTCCATGAGCAGTTCTTC. Encoded protein: CASSLIFHEQFF.